This T cell receptor beta chain was obtained from a study of blood T cell repertoires in COVID-19. Profiled with immunoSEQ multiplex PCR; TCRdb holds only in-frame clones, not every one. The table shows some 96,000 clones, with roughly 80% occurring only once. This clone was detected ten times or more. The CDR3 loop spans 14 amino acids. The germline V gene encodes CDR1 LGHNA and CDR2 YSLEER. V was clipped by 4 bases and J by 3 bases; unmatched bases: 6. Source material: peripheral blood. This chain connects TRBV4-3 to TRBJ2-7, with 7 bases aligning to TRBD1. This receptor was taken from a man between 70 and 80 years old with active or convalescent COVID-19. CDR3 amino acids: CASSREQGYYEQYF. CDR3 DNA: TGCGCCAGCAGCCGGGAACAGGGGTACTACGAGCAGTACTTC.